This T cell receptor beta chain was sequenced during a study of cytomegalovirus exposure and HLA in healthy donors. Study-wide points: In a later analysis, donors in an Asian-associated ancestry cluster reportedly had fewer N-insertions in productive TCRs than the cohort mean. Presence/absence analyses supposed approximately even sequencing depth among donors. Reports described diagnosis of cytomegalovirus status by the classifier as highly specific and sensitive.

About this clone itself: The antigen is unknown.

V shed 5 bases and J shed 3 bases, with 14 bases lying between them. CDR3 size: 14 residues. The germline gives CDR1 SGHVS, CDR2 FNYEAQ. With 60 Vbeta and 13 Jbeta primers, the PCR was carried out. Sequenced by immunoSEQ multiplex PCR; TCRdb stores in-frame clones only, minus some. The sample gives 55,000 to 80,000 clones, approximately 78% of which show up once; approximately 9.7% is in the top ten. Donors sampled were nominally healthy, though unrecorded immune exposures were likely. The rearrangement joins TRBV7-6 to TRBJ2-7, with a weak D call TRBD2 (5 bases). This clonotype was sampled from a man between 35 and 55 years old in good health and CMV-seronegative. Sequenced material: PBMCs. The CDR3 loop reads CASSPIRGNYEQYF. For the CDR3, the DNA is TGTGCCAGCAGCCCCATACGGGGTAACTACGAGCAGTACTTC.